This T cell receptor beta chain derives from a study of T cell responses to AZD1222 COVID-19 vaccine. The repertoire was sequenced with immunoSEQ multiplex PCR; TCRdb's copy has only in-frame clones and lacks some. The sample records 150,000 or so clones, about 91% being singletons. The CDR3 loop spans 13 amino acids. The ends were cut back, 9 bases at V and 4 bases at J, with 13 bases in the middle. Germline V gene lookup returns CDR1 LNHDA and CDR2 SQIVND (reference sequence). The chain has TRBV19 and TRBJ1-5, with D maybe TRBD1 (6 bases). This TCR was sampled from an adult in good health. Here the sequenced sample was peripheral blood, taken on day 0 of AZD1222 vaccination. The CDR3 region is CASSGTINQPQHF. As DNA, the CDR3 is TGTGCCAGCTCCGGGACAATTAATCAGCCCCAGCATTTT.